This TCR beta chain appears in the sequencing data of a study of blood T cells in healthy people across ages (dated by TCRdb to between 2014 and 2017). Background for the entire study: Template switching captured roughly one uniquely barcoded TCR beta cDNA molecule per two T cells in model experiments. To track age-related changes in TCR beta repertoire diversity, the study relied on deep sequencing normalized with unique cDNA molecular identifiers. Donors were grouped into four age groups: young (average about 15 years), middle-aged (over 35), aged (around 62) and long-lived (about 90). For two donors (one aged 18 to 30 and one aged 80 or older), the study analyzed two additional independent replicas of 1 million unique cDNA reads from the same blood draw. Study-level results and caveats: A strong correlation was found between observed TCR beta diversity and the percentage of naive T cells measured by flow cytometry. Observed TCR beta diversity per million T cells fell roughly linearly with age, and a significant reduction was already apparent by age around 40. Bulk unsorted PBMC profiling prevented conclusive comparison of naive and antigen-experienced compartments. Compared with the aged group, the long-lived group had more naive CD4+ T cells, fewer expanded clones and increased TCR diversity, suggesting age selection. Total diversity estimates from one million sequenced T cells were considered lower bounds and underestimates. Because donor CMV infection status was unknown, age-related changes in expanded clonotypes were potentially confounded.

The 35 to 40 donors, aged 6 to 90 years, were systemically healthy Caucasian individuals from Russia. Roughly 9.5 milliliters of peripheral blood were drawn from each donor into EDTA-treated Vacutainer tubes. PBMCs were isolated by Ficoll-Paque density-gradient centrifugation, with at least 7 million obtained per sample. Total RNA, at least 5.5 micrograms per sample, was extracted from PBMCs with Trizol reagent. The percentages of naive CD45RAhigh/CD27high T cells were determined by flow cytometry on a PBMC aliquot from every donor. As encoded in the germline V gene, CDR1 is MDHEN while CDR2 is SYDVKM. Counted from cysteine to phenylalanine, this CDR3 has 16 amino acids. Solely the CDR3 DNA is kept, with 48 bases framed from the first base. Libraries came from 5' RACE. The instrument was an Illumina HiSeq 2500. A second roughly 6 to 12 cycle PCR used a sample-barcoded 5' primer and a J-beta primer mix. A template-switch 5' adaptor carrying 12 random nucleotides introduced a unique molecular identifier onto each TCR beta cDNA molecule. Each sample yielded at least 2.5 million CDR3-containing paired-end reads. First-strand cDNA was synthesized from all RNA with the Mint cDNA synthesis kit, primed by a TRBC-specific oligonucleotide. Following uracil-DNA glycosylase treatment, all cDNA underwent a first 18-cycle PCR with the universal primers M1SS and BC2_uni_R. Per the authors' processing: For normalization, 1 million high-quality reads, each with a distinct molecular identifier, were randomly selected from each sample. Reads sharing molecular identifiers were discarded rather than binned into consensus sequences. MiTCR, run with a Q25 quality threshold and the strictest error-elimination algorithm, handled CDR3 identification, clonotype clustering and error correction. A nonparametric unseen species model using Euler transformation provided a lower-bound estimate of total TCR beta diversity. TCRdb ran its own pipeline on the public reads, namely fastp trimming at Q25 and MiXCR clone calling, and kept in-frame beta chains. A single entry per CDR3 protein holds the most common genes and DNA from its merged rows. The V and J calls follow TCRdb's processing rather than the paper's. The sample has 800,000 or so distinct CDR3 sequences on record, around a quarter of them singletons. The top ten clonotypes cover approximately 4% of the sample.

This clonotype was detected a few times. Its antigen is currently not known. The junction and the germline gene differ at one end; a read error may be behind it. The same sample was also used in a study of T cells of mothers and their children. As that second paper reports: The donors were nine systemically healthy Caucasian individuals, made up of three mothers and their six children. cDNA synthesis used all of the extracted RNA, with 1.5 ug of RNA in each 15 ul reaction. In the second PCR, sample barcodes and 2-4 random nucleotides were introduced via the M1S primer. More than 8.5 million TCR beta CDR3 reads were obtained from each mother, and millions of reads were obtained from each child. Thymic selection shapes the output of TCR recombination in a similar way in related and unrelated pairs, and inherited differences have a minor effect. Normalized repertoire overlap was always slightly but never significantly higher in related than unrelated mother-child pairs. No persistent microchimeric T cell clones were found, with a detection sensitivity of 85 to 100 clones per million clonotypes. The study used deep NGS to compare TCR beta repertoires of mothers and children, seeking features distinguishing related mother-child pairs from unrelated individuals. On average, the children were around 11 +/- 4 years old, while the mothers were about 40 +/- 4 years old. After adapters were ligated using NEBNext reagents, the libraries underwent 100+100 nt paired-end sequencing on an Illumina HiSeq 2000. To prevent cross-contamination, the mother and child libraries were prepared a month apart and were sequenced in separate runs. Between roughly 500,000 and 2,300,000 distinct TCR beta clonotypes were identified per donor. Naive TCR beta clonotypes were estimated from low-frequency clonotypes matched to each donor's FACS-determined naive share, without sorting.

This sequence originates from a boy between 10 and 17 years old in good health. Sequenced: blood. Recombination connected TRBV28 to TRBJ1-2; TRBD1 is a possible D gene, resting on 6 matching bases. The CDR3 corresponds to CASSLGSNRADYGYTF. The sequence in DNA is TGCGCCAGCAGCCTAGGGTCAAACAGGGCCGACTATGGCTACACCTTC.